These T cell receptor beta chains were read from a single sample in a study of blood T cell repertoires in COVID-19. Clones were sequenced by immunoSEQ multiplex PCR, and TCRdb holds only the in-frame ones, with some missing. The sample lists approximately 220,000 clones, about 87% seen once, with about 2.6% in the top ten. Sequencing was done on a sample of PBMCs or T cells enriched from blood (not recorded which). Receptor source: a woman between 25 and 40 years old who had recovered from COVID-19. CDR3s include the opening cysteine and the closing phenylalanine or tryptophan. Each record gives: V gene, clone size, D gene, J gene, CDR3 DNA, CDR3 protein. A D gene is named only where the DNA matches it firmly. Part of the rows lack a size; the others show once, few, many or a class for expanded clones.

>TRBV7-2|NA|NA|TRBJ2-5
TGTGCCAGCAGCTGGGGGGGCGGTGAGACCCAGTACTTC
CASSWGGGETQYF
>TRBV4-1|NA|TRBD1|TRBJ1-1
TGCGCCAGCAGCCAACGACAGGGTGAGAACACTGAAGCTTTCTTT
CASSQRQGENTEAFF
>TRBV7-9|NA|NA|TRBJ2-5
TGTGCCAGCAGCTTTCCCAGGATAGAGACCCAGTACTTC
CASSFPRIETQYF
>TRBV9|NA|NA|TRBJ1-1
TGTGCCAGCAGCCGGACAGTCTCTCCTGAAGCTTTCTTT
CASSRTVSPEAFF
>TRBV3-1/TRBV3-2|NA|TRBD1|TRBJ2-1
TGTGCCAGCAGCCAAACGGACAGGGAATACAATGAGCAGTTCTTC
CASSQTDREYNEQFF
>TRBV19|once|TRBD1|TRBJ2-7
TGTGCCAGGTCGACAGGGATCCGGTGGGAGCAGTACTTC
CARSTGIRWEQYF
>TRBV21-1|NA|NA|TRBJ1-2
TGTGCCAGCAGCAAAGCCGGGGGGGGCTACACCTTC
CASSKAGGGYTF
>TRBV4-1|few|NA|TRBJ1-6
TGCGCCAGCAGCCGGGACACCGTGAGCTCCTATAATTCACCCCTCCACTTT
CASSRDTVSSYNSPLHF
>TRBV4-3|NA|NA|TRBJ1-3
TGCGCCAGCAGCCAAGATCGAACGGGAGATGGAAACACCATATATTTT
CASSQDRTGDGNTIYF
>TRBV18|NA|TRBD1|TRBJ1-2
TGTGCCAGCTCGTCTCTCCAGGGGGAGGATGGCTACACCTTC
CASSSLQGEDGYTF
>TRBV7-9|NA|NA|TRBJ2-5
TGTGCCAGCAGCTTTCGAGGACAGTGGCAAGAGACCCAGTACTTC
CASSFRGQWQETQYF
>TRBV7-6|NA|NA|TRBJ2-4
TGTGCCAGCAGCTTAGGGGGGGGGCGAGGGACCTTAGCCAAAAACATTCAGTACTTC
CASSLGGGRGTLAKNIQYF
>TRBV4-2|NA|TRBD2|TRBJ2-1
TGTGCCAGCAGCCAAGGACTAGCTAGCAATGAGCAGTTCTTC
CASSQGLASNEQFF
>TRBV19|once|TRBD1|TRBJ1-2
TGTGCCAGTAGGGCGGGACAGGGCAACTATGGCTACACCTTC
CASRAGQGNYGYTF
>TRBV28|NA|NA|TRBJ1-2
TGTGCCAGCAGGGAGGCCGGTGGCTACACCTTC
CASREAGGYTF
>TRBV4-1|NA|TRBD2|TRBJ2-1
TGCGCCAGCAGCCTCCAGGGGACTAGCGGGGGGGTTAATGAGCAGTTCTTC
CASSLQGTSGGVNEQFF
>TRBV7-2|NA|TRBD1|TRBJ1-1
TGTGCCAGCAGCTTAGGGACGGGACAGGGGGTTAGGGGCACTGAAGCTTTCTTT
CASSLGTGQGVRGTEAFF
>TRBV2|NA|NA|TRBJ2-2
TGTGCCAGCAGTGTGTACGGGGAGCTGTTTTTT
CASSVYGELFF
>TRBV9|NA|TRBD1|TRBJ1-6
TGTGCCAGCAGCGTAGACAGGGGAAATTCACCCCTCCACTTT
CASSVDRGNSPLHF
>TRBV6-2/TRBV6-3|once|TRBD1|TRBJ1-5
TGTGCCAGCAGTTACCCTCTTGGACAGGCCTACAACAATCAGCCCCAGCATTTT
CASSYPLGQAYNNQPQHF
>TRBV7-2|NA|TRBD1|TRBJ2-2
TGTGCCAGCAGCTTAGCTCCCAGGGGGCGGAACGGGGAGCTGTTTTTT
CASSLAPRGRNGELFF
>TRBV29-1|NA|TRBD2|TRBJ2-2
TGCAGCGTTGAAGTAGCGGGGGTCAACACCGGGGAGCTGTTTTTT
CSVEVAGVNTGELFF
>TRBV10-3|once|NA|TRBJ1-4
TGTGCCATCAGTGACTCGGGGGATGAAAAACTGTTTTTT
CAISDSGDEKLFF
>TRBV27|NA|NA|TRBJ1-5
TGTGCCAGCAGACACCAGGGGAATCAGCCCCAGCATTTT
CASRHQGNQPQHF
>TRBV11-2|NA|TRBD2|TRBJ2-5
TGTGCCAGCAGCTTACGTGGGACTAGCGACCAAGAGACCCAGTACTTC
CASSLRGTSDQETQYF
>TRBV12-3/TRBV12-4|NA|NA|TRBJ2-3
TGTGCCAGCAGTCCCAGGGTTAAGCAGTATTTT
CASSPRVKQYF
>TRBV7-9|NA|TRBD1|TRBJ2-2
TGTGCCAGCAGCAGGGACAGCCCGAACACCGGGGAGCTGTTTTTT
CASSRDSPNTGELFF
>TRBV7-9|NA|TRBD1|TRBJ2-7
TGTGCCAGCAGCTCATTCATGGGACAGACTCTACGAGAGCAGTACTTC
CASSSFMGQTLREQYF
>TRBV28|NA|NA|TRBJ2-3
TGTGCCAGCAGTGAGCCTTCACAGCTAAGCACAGATACGCAGTATTTT
CASSEPSQLSTDTQYF
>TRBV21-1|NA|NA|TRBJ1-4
TGTGCCAGCAGTCTGGACAGCAAAAATGAAAAACTGTTTTTT
CASSLDSKNEKLFF
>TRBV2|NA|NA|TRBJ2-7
TGTGCCAGCTCGGTGACAGGTTTTTCCTACGAGCAGTACTTC
CASSVTGFSYEQYF